This T cell receptor (beta chain) was captured by sequencing in a study of OX40 agonist ivuxolimab in advanced cancers. Study-wide context: Six ivuxolimab dose levels, 0.01 to 10 mg/kg, were given intravenously every 2 weeks. Three individuals attained partial responses, comprising one hepatocellular carcinoma case and two cutaneous melanoma cases.

Germline CDR1 reads GTSNPN; CDR2 reads SVGIG (reference sequence). The CDR3 sequence is 14 residues long. V lost 2 bases and J lost 1, with 9 bases in between. The repertoire was sequenced with immunoSEQ multiplex PCR; TCRdb's copy has only in-frame clones and lacks some. Of over 80,000 clones in the sample, roughly nine tenths were seen once. Enrollment shut out patients with autoimmune disease history or systemic immunosuppression. A note on this clone: What it recognizes is unknown.

Whole-study results and caveats: Those patients achieving a partial response at 0.1-3.0 mg/kg showed among the lowest clonal expansion.

This receptor was obtained from an adult with an advanced solid tumor such as melanoma, head and neck, liver or kidney cancer. The rearrangement uses TRBV30 and TRBJ1-5; weak D call: TRBD1 (5 bases). The sample was CD4+ or CD8+ T cells sorted from blood, taken in a trial of the OX40 agonist ivuxolimab. The CDR3 region has the DNA TGTGCCTGGAGTTCAGGGTTGAGCAATCAGCCCCAGCATTTT. It codes for CAWSSGLSNQPQHF.